The 23 T cell receptor beta chains below come from one sample, sequenced in a study of regulatory T cells in long-lasting Graves disease. Time point of the sample: newly diagnosed GD, antithyroid drugs for less than 3 months. Construction of the TCR library relied on RNA isolated from PBMCs. Investigators prepared the TCR beta libraries by applying iRepertoire HTBI primers and Arm-PCR of CDR3 regions. Each CDR3 protein is one row after TCRdb ran MiXCR on the multiplex PCR reads. Of 400,000 to 450,000 distinct CDR3 sequences detected, 16% appear once; the ten largest clones hold around 10%. These same data were also listed under a study on T cells in Graves' hyperthyroidism and ophthalmopathy.

The source material was peripheral blood mononuclear cells (PBMCs), sampled at new diagnosis, from a patient treated with antithyroid drugs. These receptors all stem from a woman aged 25 to 39 with Graves disease.

In this sample, this clonotype turned up many times. The chain carries TRBV7-3 and TRBJ2-3, with TRBD2 identical over 9 bases. The CDR3 has 17 residues. The junction had 8 bases not matched to a gene; V was cut back by 1 base and J by 3 bases. Looked up from germline, CDR1 is SGHTA and CDR2 is FQGTGA. The CDR3 protein is CASSLRASGIGTDTQYF. In DNA, the CDR3 is TGTGCCAGCAGCTTAAGGGCTAGCGGGATCGGTACAGATACGCAGTATTTT. The whole variable domain, filled in from reference TRBV7-3 and TRBJ2-3, reads GAGVSQTPSNKVTEKGKYVELRCDPISGHTALYWYRQSLGQGPEFLIYFQGTGAADDSGLPNDRFFAVRPEGSVSTLKIQRTERGDSAVYLCASSLRASGIGTDTQYFGPGTRLTVL.

This clonotype came up many times. This rearrangement joins TRBV13 to TRBJ2-7; 12 bases match TRBD2. The CDR3 extends over 15 amino acids. Germline V gives CDR1 PRHDT, CDR2 FYEKMQ (reference sequence). The V and J ends lost 3 bases and 6 bases, in that order; junction bases with no gene match: 6. In nucleotides, the CDR3 is TGTGCCAGCAGCTTCTTTGGACTAGCGGGATCCGAGCAGTACTTC. It codes for CASSFFGLAGSEQYF.

At least ten counts were recorded for this clonotype. CDR3 in amino acids: CASSPTKGGRNQPQHF. For the CDR3, the DNA is TGTGCCAGCAGTCCAACAAAAGGCGGAAGAAATCAGCCCCAGCATTTT. This chain links TRBV27 with TRBJ1-5; no clear D. Germline V gives CDR1 MNHEY, CDR2 SMNVEV (reference sequence). V shed 5 bases and J shed 4 bases, with 18 bases lying between them. This CDR3 is 16 amino acids long.

This sequence joins TRBV7-9 and TRBJ2-1, with D unresolved. The J call may be wrong; the DNA end is better matched by TRBJ2-5. This CDR3 has 11 amino acids. The germline V gene encodes CDR1 SEHNR and CDR2 FQNEAQ (reference sequence). In nucleotides, the CDR3 is TGTGCCAGCAGCTTAGACAAGACCCAGTACTTC. Amino acids: CASSLDKTQYF.

V and J are TRBV28 and TRBJ2-3; D is ambiguous. V lost 2 bases to trimming and J lost 3 bases, with 15 bases between them. The CDR3 has 16 residues. Germline values: CDR1 MDHEN, CDR2 SYDVKM. The CDR3 DNA follows: TGTGCCAGCAGTTTACCTCCAAGTCGGGTGACAGATACGCAGTATTTT. Translation gives CASSLPPSRVTDTQYF.

Details on this clonotype: A read error may produce the germline difference seen at one junction end. The rearrangement links TRBV6-1 to TRBJ2-5; possibly TRBD2 for D (5 bases). The DNA end favors TRBJ2-1, so the J call may be wrong. CDR3 length: 11 amino acids. Per the germline V gene, CDR1 is MNHNS and CDR2 is SASEGT. CDR3 protein: CASSGNNGQFF. CDR3 bases: TGTGCCAGCAGCGGGAATAATGGGCAGTTCTTC.

The chain recombines TRBV12-3 or TRBV12-4 with TRBJ2-1, with TRBD2 matching over 9 bases. There are 16 residues in the CDR3. The V and J ends lost 7 bases and 12 bases, in that order; junction bases with no gene match: 19. The DNA of the CDR3 is TGTGCCAGCACCCCTTTGGGGGGACTAGCAGGCGATGGGCAGTTCTTC. It yields the protein CASTPLGGLAGDGQFF.

Details on this clonotype: A much bigger clone sits one base away, suggesting this may be a read error. The chain carries TRBV11-3 and TRBJ2-3; 7 bases agree with TRBD2. There are 15 residues in the CDR3. Germline CDR1 SGHNT, CDR2 YENEEA. With 6 bases clipped from V and 3 bases from J, the junction kept 9 bases outside the gene matches. CDR3 amino acids: CASRPLARLTDTQYF. In nucleotides, the CDR3 is TGTGCCAGCAGACCACTAGCGCGATTAACAGATACGCAGTATTTT.

There are many counts of this clonotype. The J gene is TRBJ2-3, the V gene TRBV30, with unresolved D. The CDR3 contains 13 residues. V lost 0 bases to trimming and J lost 6 bases, with 10 bases between them. Germline values: CDR1 GTSNPN, CDR2 SVGIG (reference sequence). CDR3 region: CAWSVGRSDTQYF. The CDR3, as DNA: TGTGCCTGGAGTGTAGGCCGCTCGGATACGCAGTATTTT.

This clonotype appeared a few times. This rearrangement joins TRBV5-4 to TRBJ2-3; TRBD2 aligns across 14 bases. The trim removed 5 bases at V and 6 bases at J, leaving 8 bases unmatched. The CDR3 runs 16 residues. The germline V gene has CDR1 SGHNT and CDR2 YYREEE (reference sequence). CDR3 loop: CASRPTSGRAADTQYF. In nucleotides, the CDR3 is TGTGCCAGCAGGCCGACTAGCGGGAGGGCAGCGGATACGCAGTATTTT.

This clonotype was observed many times. The J gene is TRBJ2-1, the V gene TRBV7-6; TRBD1 is a possible D gene (6 bases). V was shortened by 1 base and J by 9 bases, with 10 bases between the two germline ends. The CDR3 contains 13 residues. Germline lookup yields CDR1 SGHVS and CDR2 FNYEAQ. CDR3 sequence (DNA): TGTGCCAGCAGCTTAGTGGCGACAGGTGAGCAGTTCTTC. Translated, it gives CASSLVATGEQFF.

This clonotype was counted ten times or more. V usage is TRBV28 and J usage is TRBJ1-2, with no clear D. V was shortened by 2 bases and J by 4 bases, with 14 bases between the two germline ends. Germline CDR1 reads MDHEN; CDR2 reads SYDVKM. The CDR3 has 15 amino acids. The CDR3 loop is CASSLEARRVYGYTF. CDR3 in DNA: TGTGCCAGCAGTTTAGAGGCCAGGAGGGTCTATGGCTACACCTTC.

This clonotype was seen repeatedly, ten times or more. The chain uses TRBV3-1 and TRBJ2-1; 9 bases align to TRBD2. J lost 15 bases, V lost 2 bases, and 14 bases had no gene match. The germline V gene encodes CDR1 LGHDT and CDR2 YNNKEL (reference sequence). This CDR3 has 15 residues. CDR3 in DNA: TGTGCCAGCAGCCAAACAACTAGCGGGCCTCCCAGGGGGTTCTTC. This translates into CASSQTTSGPPRGFF.

Ten or more counts support this clonotype. The chain couples TRBV5-1 to TRBJ2-7; D is unresolved. Per germline, CDR1 SGHRS and CDR2 YFSETQ. V shed 6 bases and J shed 1 base, with 14 bases lying between them. The CDR3 has 14 residues. The CDR3 coding sequence is TGCGCCAGCAACCCGCTGGGGTTTTCCTACGAGCAGTACTTC. This sequence encodes CASNPLGFSYEQYF.

Many counts were recorded for this clonotype. The rearrangement joins TRBV10-3 to TRBJ2-1, with 10 bases fitting TRBD2. This CDR3 is built from 17 residues. V trimming: 0 bases; J trimming: 8 bases; junction bases outside the gene matches: 10. Germline CDR1 reads ENHRY; CDR2 reads SYGVKD. CDR3 DNA sequence: TGTGCCATCAGTGAGTCGAAGGCTAGCGGGAGTTTGGATGAGCAGTTCTTC. Its translation is CAISESKASGSLDEQFF.

This clonotype was detected only a few times. The rearrangement uses TRBV4-1 and TRBJ2-1; no clear D gene. V lost 1 base to trimming and J lost 1 base, with 11 bases between them. This CDR3 region has 16 residues. Germline lookup yields CDR1 MGHRA and CDR2 YSYEKL. CDR3 residues: CASSQGPASSYNEQFF. Written as DNA, the CDR3 is TGCGCCAGCAGCCAAGGACCCGCCAGTTCCTACAATGAGCAGTTCTTC.

The chain recombines TRBV14 with TRBJ2-7; 10 positions agree with TRBD2. Losses at the gene ends were 4 bases for V and 2 bases for J; bases not matched to a gene: 14. From germline, CDR1 is SGHDN and CDR2 FVKESK. The CDR3 is 18 amino acids. The CDR3 is CASSLTTSGIFIAYEQYF. The CDR3 DNA follows: TGTGCCAGCAGCCTCACAACTAGCGGGATCTTCATCGCCTACGAGCAGTACTTC.

The chain uses TRBV27 and TRBJ1-2; tentatively, D is TRBD1 (5 bases). This CDR3 spans 14 amino acids. Germline CDR1 reads MNHEY; CDR2 reads SMNVEV (reference sequence). The ends were cut back, 3 bases at V and 8 bases at J, with 16 bases in the middle. DNA of the CDR3: TGTGCCAGCAGTTTGAAACCGGGACCTCTCGGCTACACCTTC. As protein: CASSLKPGPLGYTF.

This clonotype was picked up many times. This rearrangement joins TRBV7-9 to TRBJ1-1; the match to TRBD1 covers 7 bases. The CDR3 extends over 17 amino acids. Germline V gene data show CDR1 as SEHNR and CDR2 as FQNEAQ (reference sequence). V shed 5 bases and J 1 base; nucleotides not matched to a gene: 13. As DNA, the CDR3 is TGTGCCAGCAGCGAAGGGACAGCCTTTCTGCCGAACACTGAAGCTTTCTTT. Protein product: CASSEGTAFLPNTEAFF.

This clonotype was found many times. This chain connects TRBV5-1 to TRBJ1-2; a weak D match, TRBD1 (5 bases). V gave up 1 base and J gave up 0 bases, with 10 bases separating them. The CDR3 consists of 15 residues. Per the germline V gene, CDR1 is SGHRS and CDR2 is YFSETQ. In DNA, the CDR3 is TGCGCCAGCAGCTTGTCCCAGACAGCTAACTATGGCTACACCTTC. Its translation is CASSLSQTANYGYTF.

Details on this clonotype: This may come from a read error, since a much larger clone is one base off. The chain has TRBV20-1 and TRBJ2-5; no reliable D call. The CDR3 covers 13 residues. CDR1 is DFQATT, CDR2 SNEGSKA, per germline (reference sequence). The CDR3 loop reads CNARLRAKETQYF. The CDR3 DNA is TGCAATGCTCGACTCCGGGCGAAAGAGACCCAGTACTTC.

V gene TRBV9 combines with J gene TRBJ2-3; D remains ambiguous. Looked up from germline, CDR1 is SGDLS and CDR2 is YYNGEE. The CDR3 contains 12 residues. Trimming shortened V by 0 bases and J by 5 bases, and 4 bases separated the two germline ends. The CDR3 region is CASSVGIDTQYF. The CDR3 coding sequence is TGTGCCAGCAGCGTAGGGATAGATACGCAGTATTTT.

This clonotype has ten or more counts. The chain uses TRBV18 and TRBJ2-7; D is possibly TRBD2 (7 bases). Trimming shortened V by 3 bases and J by 3 bases, and 12 bases separated the two germline ends. Germline V lookup: CDR1 KGHSH, CDR2 LQKENI. The CDR3 totals 14 residues. The CDR3 DNA follows: TGTGCCAGCTCACCCGAGGGGGGGATCTACGAGCAGTACTTC. Its protein is CASSPEGGIYEQYF.